This passage covers 18 T cell receptor beta chains from one sample sequenced in a study of blood T cell repertoires in COVID-19. Method: immunoSEQ multiplex PCR; TCRdb's copy keeps in-frame clones and lacks some. The sample carries 300,000 to 400,000 clones, 75% to 90% recorded once. Specimen: peripheral blood. Source of these receptors: a woman aged 45-65 years with COVID-19, enrolled during active disease.

The genes are TRBV27 and TRBJ2-1; 8 bases agree with TRBD2. The J segment lost 8 bases and the V segment lost 9 bases, leaving 12 bases of the junction unmatched. This CDR3 has 14 amino acids. CDR1 and CDR2 (germline): MNHEY, SMNVEV (reference sequence). The CDR3, as DNA: TGTGCCAGTACATTAGCGGGACGGAGAGATGAGCAGTTCTTC. It specifies CASTLAGRRDEQFF.

For this clone: The junction and the germline gene differ at one end; a read error may be behind it. J is TRBJ2-5 and V is TRBV7-7; 12 nucleotides match TRBD2. From germline, CDR1 is SSHAT and CDR2 FNYEAQ (reference sequence). The CDR3 is 15 residues long. The CDR3 loop reads CASSPLAGGKETQYF. CDR3 coding DNA: TGTGCTAGCAGCCCACTAGCGGGAGGAAAAGAGACCCAGTACTTC.

CDR3 bases: TGTGCCAGCAGCTCCGACAGGGTTTATAATTCACCCCTCCACTTT. Protein: CASSSDRVYNSPLHF. This chain uses TRBV7-9 with TRBJ1-6; 7 bases match TRBD1. The CDR3 length is 15 residues. Germline loops: CDR1 SEHNR, CDR2 FQNEAQ (reference sequence). With 4 bases clipped from V and 4 bases from J, the junction kept 4 bases outside the gene matches. The entire variable domain, with the rest obtained from reference TRBV7-9 and TRBJ1-6, is as follows: DTGVSQNPRHKITKRGQNVTFRCDPISEHNRLYWYRQTLGQGPEFLTYFQNEAQLEKSRLLSDRFSAERPKGSFSTLEIQRTEQGDSAMYLCASSSDRVYNSPLHFGNGTRLTVT.

This rearrangement joins TRBV18 to TRBJ2-7, with TRBD1 matching 7 bases. Germline CDR1 reads KGHSH; CDR2 reads LQKENI. V was clipped by 3 bases and J by 4 bases; unmatched bases: 9. This CDR3 has 15 residues. The CDR3 reads CASSPPGTENYEQYF. The CDR3 DNA reads TGTGCCAGCTCACCTCCCGGGACAGAAAATTACGAGCAGTACTTC.

The CDR3 sequence: CASSQGAETQYF. CDR3 sequence (DNA): TGTGCCAGCAGCCAAGGGGCAGAGACCCAGTACTTC. V and J are TRBV3-1 (or the pseudogene TRBV3-2) and TRBJ2-5; no definite D call. The CDR3 runs 12 residues. Germline V gene sequence: CDR1 LGHDT, CDR2 YNNKEL (reference sequence). Trimming cost V 1 base and J 4 bases, with 4 bases left between them.

The chain joins TRBV7-3 to TRBJ2-1, with D perhaps TRBD1 (5 bases). Trimming shortened V by 1 base and J by 0 bases, and 13 bases separated the two germline ends. Per the germline V gene, CDR1 is SGHTA and CDR2 is FQGTGA. The CDR3 contains 17 residues. The CDR3 DNA reads as TGTGCCAGCAGCTTAAGGGGCCTGGAGAGCTCCTACAATGAGCAGTTCTTC. Amino acids: CASSLRGLESSYNEQFF. The entire variable domain, with the rest obtained from reference TRBV7-3 and TRBJ2-1, is as follows: GAGVSQTPSNKVTEKGKYVELRCDPISGHTALYWYRQSLGQGPEFLIYFQGTGAADDSGLPNDRFFAVRPEGSVSTLKIQRTERGDSAVYLCASSLRGLESSYNEQFFGPGTRLTVL.

This clone was seen once. Written as DNA, the CDR3 is TGTGCCAGCAGTGATGGACTTGGGCAGTACTTC. Translation: CASSDGLGQYF. The rearrangement uses TRBV6-6 and TRBJ2-7; weak D call: TRBD2 (5 bases). CDR3 length equals 11 residues. The germline V gene has CDR1 MNHNY and CDR2 SVGAGI (reference sequence). V gave up 5 bases and J gave up 9 bases, with 11 bases separating them.

The V call is TRBV7-8, the J call TRBJ1-4; D not resolved. V shed 5 bases and J shed 5 bases, with 15 bases lying between them. The CDR3 is made up of 15 amino acids. From germline, CDR1 is SGHVS and CDR2 FQNEAQ. CDR3 in amino acids: CASSPRTGTNEKLFF. The CDR3 region has the DNA TGTGCCAGCAGCCCAAGGACGGGAACAAATGAAAAACTGTTTTTT.

This clone was counted once. The chain recombines TRBV23-1 with TRBJ2-1; D perhaps matches TRBD1 (5 bases). TRBV23-1 is an ORF; its function is uncertain. Trimming took 10 bases from V and 6 from J, leaving 25 bases between them. The CDR3 has 16 amino acids. The chain's CDR3 is CATLLTWGGPSNEQFF. CDR3 nucleotide sequence: TGCGCCACCTTACTCACATGGGGCGGTCCCTCCAATGAGCAGTTCTTC.

The V and J genes are TRBV7-2 and TRBJ2-4; no reliable D call. V shed 5 bases and J shed 6 bases, with 11 bases lying between them. Germline-derived CDR1 and CDR2 are SGHTA and FQGNSA. CDR3 length: 13 residues. CDR3 DNA sequence: TGTGCCAGCAGCCCAGCGATGGGAAACATTCAGTACTTC. This gives the protein CASSPAMGNIQYF.

The rearrangement links TRBV7-2 to TRBJ2-3; D might be TRBD2 (6 bases). Germline CDR1 SGHTA, CDR2 FQGNSA. The CDR3 spans 16 residues. Deletions cut 1 base from V and 2 bases from J, with 13 bases between. The CDR3 DNA reads TGTGCCAGCAGCTTAGGGGTAGCGGCTTACACAGATACGCAGTATTTT. Its protein product is CASSLGVAAYTDTQYF.

The V and J genes are TRBV7-9 and TRBJ2-3, with TRBD2 identical over 7 bases. The germline V gene has CDR1 SEHNR and CDR2 FQNEAQ (reference sequence). This CDR3 contains 15 residues. Trimming cost V 5 bases and J 8 bases; bases outside gene matches: 13. This chain's CDR3 is CASSPQASGTGTQYF. The CDR3 bases are TGTGCCAGCAGCCCACAGGCTAGCGGTACCGGTACGCAGTATTTT.

The CDR3 sequence is CASGPGTSGRFGSLDEQFF. In nucleotides, the CDR3 is TGTGCTAGTGGCCCGGGGACTAGCGGGAGGTTCGGTTCTTTGGATGAGCAGTTCTTC. V gene TRBV12-5 combines with J gene TRBJ2-1; 15 bases are a match to TRBD2. This CDR3 contains 19 residues. V was pared by 6 bases and J by 8 bases, with 17 bases of the junction left unmatched. In germline, CDR1 is LGHNT, CDR2 FRNRAP.

A note on this clone: One end of the junction fails to match germline, which may point to a read error. The sample carries other DNA sequences with the same CDR3. This rearrangement joins TRBV28 to TRBJ1-5; possibly TRBD1 for D (5 bases). Looked up from germline, CDR1 is MDHEN and CDR2 is SYDVKM. The CDR3 sequence is 15 residues long. CDR3 sequence reads: CASRPTTPGDQPQHF. CDR3 bases: TGTGCCAGCAGACCTACCACACCGGGGGATCAGCCCCAACATTTT.

The chain recombines TRBV4-1 with TRBJ2-2, with TRBD1 identical over 9 bases. The junction had 6 bases not matched to a gene; V was cut back by 0 bases and J by 7 bases. Per germline, CDR1 MGHRA and CDR2 YSYEKL. The CDR3 has 16 residues. CDR3 nucleotide sequence: TGCGCCAGCAGCCAAGAGGGGACAGGGTATAACGGGGAGCTGTTTTTT. Encoded protein: CASSQEGTGYNGELFF.

The table lists this clone with a count of one. The chain employs TRBV11-3 and TRBJ2-1; TRBD2 might be the D (5 bases). CDR1 is SGHNT and CDR2 is YENEEA in the germline V gene. The CDR3 runs to 14 residues. Trimming removed 1 base from V and 10 bases from J, with 14 bases in between. CDR3 amino acids: CASSLGLTNGEQFF. The CDR3 bases are TGTGCCAGCAGCTTAGGACTAACTAACGGAGAGCAGTTCTTC.

Written as DNA, the CDR3 is TGTGCCAGCAGTTCGGGAGCAGGGAACACTGAAGCTTTCTTT. Its translation: CASSSGAGNTEAFF. The V and J genes are TRBV7-9 and TRBJ1-1; D call uncertain. The length of the CDR3 is 14 residues. The germline CDR1 and CDR2 sequences are SEHNR and FQNEAQ (reference sequence). V gave up 6 bases and J gave up 1 base, with 12 bases separating them.

The chain's CDR3 is CASSLARTSGRADEQYF. The CDR3 region has the DNA TGTGCCAGCAGCTTAGCTAGGACTAGCGGGAGGGCCGACGAGCAGTACTTC. The rearrangement links TRBV7-2 to TRBJ2-7, with 15 bases aligning to TRBD2. CDR3 size: 17 residues. Per the germline V gene, CDR1 is SGHTA and CDR2 is FQGNSA. V trimming: 0 bases; J trimming: 5 bases; junction bases outside the gene matches: 5.